One and the same sample provided the 16 T cell receptor beta chains below, sequenced in a study of blood T cell repertoires in COVID-19. Profiling relied on immunoSEQ multiplex PCR, and the TCRdb table lists in-frame clones only, not all of them. The sample contains tens of thousands of clones, about 80% of which appear only once. The sequenced sample consisted of peripheral blood. Every receptor here comes from an elderly man with acute or convalescent COVID-19.

The chain combines TRBV18 with TRBJ2-1; 10 bases map to TRBD1. Germline CDR1 and CDR2: KGHSH and LQKENI. This CDR3 has 15 residues. Trimming at V came to 3 bases and at J to 7 bases, leaving 6 bases not matched to a gene. The CDR3 DNA follows: TGTGCCAGCTCACCCCCCCTGGACAGGGGGAATGAGCAGTTCTTC. Amino acid sequence: CASSPPLDRGNEQFF. Based on the CDR3 plus reference TRBV18 and TRBJ2-1, the full variable domain is NAGVMQNPRHLVRRRGQEARLRCSPMKGHSHVYWYRQLPEEGLKFMVYLQKENIIDESGMPKERFSAEFPKEGPSILRIQQVVRGDSAAYFCASSPPLDRGNEQFFGPGTRLTVL.

This chain links TRBV2 with TRBJ2-1, with 8 nucleotides matching TRBD2. Germline loops: CDR1 SNHLY, CDR2 FYNNEI. The CDR3 spans 15 residues. V dropped 1 base and J dropped 8; count of bases not matched to a gene: 7. CDR3: CASSEVQRELYEQFF. The CDR3 bases are TGTGCCAGCAGTGAAGTCCAGCGGGAGCTGTATGAGCAGTTCTTC.

The V call is TRBV7-6, the J call TRBJ2-3; tentative D call: TRBD1 (6 bases). Germline V CDR1 and CDR2: SGHVS, FNYEAQ. This CDR3 spans 16 amino acids. The V end was cut by 1 base, the J end by 2 bases, with 13 bases between. The CDR3 here is CASSLGTGLNTDTQYF. The CDR3 DNA is TGTGCCAGCAGCTTAGGTACAGGGTTAAACACAGATACGCAGTATTTT.

In DNA, the CDR3 is TGTGCCAGCAGGGTCGGGACAGGGAGTACAGATACGCAGTATTTT. It is translated as CASRVGTGSTDTQYF. V usage is TRBV6-5 and J usage is TRBJ2-3; 9 nucleotides agree with TRBD1. In germline, CDR1 is MNHEY, CDR2 SVGAGI. Germline trimming cut 6 bases from V and 3 bases from J; bases unmatched to any gene: 7. The CDR3 length is 15 residues.

In this sample, this clone turned up a few times. The chain employs TRBV9 and TRBJ1-1; 7 bases fit TRBD1. After removal of 5 bases from V and 3 bases from J, the junction contained 4 bases not matched to a gene. CDR1 and CDR2 from the germline V gene are SGDLS and YYNGEE. The CDR3 loop spans 13 amino acids. The CDR3 DNA follows: TGTGCCAGCAGTCGACAGGGCGACACTGAAGCTTTCTTT. Its protein is CASSRQGDTEAFF.

The rearrangement joins TRBV19 to TRBJ1-5, with D perhaps matching TRBD1 (5 bases). With 7 bases removed from V and 1 base from J, the gap between germline ends came to 14 bases. The germline V gene encodes CDR1 LNHDA and CDR2 SQIVND (reference sequence). The CDR3 has 15 amino acids. The CDR3 here is CASTPGRESNQPQHF. DNA of the CDR3: TGTGCCAGTACCCCCGGCAGGGAAAGCAATCAGCCCCAGCATTTT.

By share, this clone counts as medium-sized (0.01 to 0.1%). The rearrangement uses TRBV7-2 and TRBJ1-2; tentatively, D is TRBD1 (5 bases). This CDR3 is 15 amino acids long. V gave up 5 bases and J gave up 4 bases, with 17 bases separating them. Germline CDR1 SGHTA, CDR2 FQGNSA. CDR3 nucleotide sequence: TGTGCCAGCAGCGGACTTGGGGGGGTTAGCTATGGCTACACCTTC. Its translation is CASSGLGGVSYGYTF.

This sequence joins TRBV6-5 and TRBJ2-1, with 12 bases identical to TRBD2. The CDR3 is 16 residues long. CDR1 and CDR2 (germline): MNHEY, SVGAGI. With V trimmed by 4 bases and J by 2 bases, 3 bases remained unmatched. CDR3 coding DNA: TGTGCCAGCAGTTTGACTAGCGGGGGACCCTACAATGAGCAGTTCTTC. This encodes CASSLTSGGPYNEQFF.

The rearrangement uses TRBV28 and TRBJ1-5; possible D gene TRBD1, 6 bases. The CDR3 loop spans 14 amino acids. Per the germline V gene, CDR1 is MDHEN and CDR2 is SYDVKM. Between the trimmed V and J ends, which lost 10 bases and 2 bases, there was a span of 15 bases. The CDR3 spells CAIQGSEGNQPQHF. In DNA, the CDR3 is TGTGCCATACAGGGATCGGAGGGCAATCAGCCCCAGCATTTT. The variable domain in full, completed from reference TRBV28 and TRBJ1-5, reads DVKVTQSSRYLVKRTGEKVFLECVQDMDHENMFWYRQDPGLGLRLIYFSYDVKMKEKGDIPEGYSVSREKKERFSLILESASTNQTSMYLCAIQGSEGNQPQHFGDGTRLSIL.

V and J are TRBV5-1 and TRBJ2-5; D might be TRBD2 (6 bases). The V gene's germline CDR1 is SGHRS and CDR2 YFSETQ. The CDR3 totals 15 residues. V lost 0 bases to trimming and J lost 5 bases, with 14 bases between them. The CDR3 bases are TGCGCCAGCAGCTTGGGTTGGAGGGAGGCGGAGACCCAGTACTTC. This encodes CASSLGWREAETQYF.

The V call is TRBV19, the J call TRBJ2-5, with 10 bases fitting TRBD2. V dropped 5 bases and J dropped 4; count of bases not matched to a gene: 7. CDR1 and CDR2 (germline): LNHDA, SQIVND (reference sequence). There are 15 residues in the CDR3. The CDR3 loop is CASSLLAGAGETQYF. For the CDR3, the DNA is TGTGCCAGTAGTTTGCTAGCGGGAGCTGGAGAGACCCAGTACTTC.

This clone was observed once. The chain couples TRBV11-2 to TRBJ2-7, with 8 bases lining up with TRBD1. The CDR3 is 16 residues long. V was pared by 3 bases and J by 5 bases, with 12 bases of the junction left unmatched. Germline V gene data show CDR1 as SGHAT and CDR2 as FQNNGV. The DNA for the CDR3 is TGTGCCAGCAGCTTGTTCGCAGGGGGCAAATCTGACGAGCAGTACTTC. Amino acids: CASSLFAGGKSDEQYF.

This chain's CDR3 is CASSRTSGGTDTQYF. The CDR3 DNA follows: TGTGCCAGCTCCCGGACTAGCGGGGGAACAGATACGCAGTATTTT. This chain joins TRBV18 and TRBJ2-3, with 13 positions matching TRBD2. Germline loops: CDR1 KGHSH, CDR2 LQKENI. The ends lost 6 bases at V and 3 bases at J; junction bases unmatched: 3. This CDR3 region has 15 residues.

This sequence joins TRBV4-1 and TRBJ2-1, with 9 bases that match TRBD1. The germline gives CDR1 MGHRA, CDR2 YSYEKL. The junction had 9 bases not matched to a gene; V was cut back by 6 bases and J by 9 bases. CDR3 size: 14 residues. The CDR3 protein is CASRLNRGRLEQFF. The CDR3 coding sequence is TGCGCCAGCAGACTCAACAGGGGGCGCCTTGAGCAGTTCTTC.

The chain uses TRBV7-9 and TRBJ1-3; 9 nucleotides align to TRBD1. Trimming took 5 bases from V and 4 from J; bases not matched to a gene: 9. This CDR3 region has 16 residues. Germline V gene lookup returns CDR1 SEHNR and CDR2 FQNEAQ (reference sequence). In nucleotides, the CDR3 is TGTGCCAGCAGCCGGTGGGACAGGGAGGACGGAAACACCATATATTTT. It yields the protein CASSRWDREDGNTIYF.

This clone was seen a few times. This chain joins TRBV5-6 and TRBJ1-2, with D unclear. Per germline, CDR1 SGHDT and CDR2 YYEEEE. The CDR3 is 15 amino acids. Between the trimmed V and J ends, which lost 1 base and 3 bases, there was a span of 13 bases. CDR3 in DNA: TGTGCCAGCAGCTTGCCATCCCCGGGATACTATGGCTACACCTTC. This codes for CASSLPSPGYYGYTF.